The clone carrying this TCR beta chain was seen only a few times. What it binds is unknown. The data originate from a study of T cells in Graves' hyperthyroidism and ophthalmopathy. Study-level findings and limits: Researchers report that a 13 V-J model separated ophthalmopathy from stable hyperthyroidism.

Per germline, CDR1 SQVTM and CDR2 ANQGSEA. The CDR3 extends over 13 amino acids. The V end was cut by 5 bases, the J end by 7 bases, with 12 bases between. Disease lasting under 3 months, a NOSPECS grade of at least 4, and a Clinical Activity Score of at least 3 were features of the ophthalmopathy patients. Patients with uncontrolled infections, other autoimmune diseases, pregnancy or lactation were excluded. PBMCs stemmed from less than 13 ml fresh peripheral blood. From RNA transcripts, TCR beta CDR3 regions were amplified. An initial round of RT-PCR targeting the TCR CDR3 relied on the HTBI primer set. TCRdb reprocessed the multiplex PCR reads with MiXCR, giving one entry per CDR3 protein. The data show approximately 690,000 distinct CDR3 sequences, 20% seen once.

The receptor was derived from a man aged 30 to 45 with Graves' ophthalmopathy. Specimen: blood. The genes are TRBV29-1 and TRBJ1-6; D unresolved. Written as DNA, the CDR3 is TGCAGCGTTTTGGCAGGAAGCAATTCACCCCTCCACTTT. Translation gives CSVLAGSNSPLHF.